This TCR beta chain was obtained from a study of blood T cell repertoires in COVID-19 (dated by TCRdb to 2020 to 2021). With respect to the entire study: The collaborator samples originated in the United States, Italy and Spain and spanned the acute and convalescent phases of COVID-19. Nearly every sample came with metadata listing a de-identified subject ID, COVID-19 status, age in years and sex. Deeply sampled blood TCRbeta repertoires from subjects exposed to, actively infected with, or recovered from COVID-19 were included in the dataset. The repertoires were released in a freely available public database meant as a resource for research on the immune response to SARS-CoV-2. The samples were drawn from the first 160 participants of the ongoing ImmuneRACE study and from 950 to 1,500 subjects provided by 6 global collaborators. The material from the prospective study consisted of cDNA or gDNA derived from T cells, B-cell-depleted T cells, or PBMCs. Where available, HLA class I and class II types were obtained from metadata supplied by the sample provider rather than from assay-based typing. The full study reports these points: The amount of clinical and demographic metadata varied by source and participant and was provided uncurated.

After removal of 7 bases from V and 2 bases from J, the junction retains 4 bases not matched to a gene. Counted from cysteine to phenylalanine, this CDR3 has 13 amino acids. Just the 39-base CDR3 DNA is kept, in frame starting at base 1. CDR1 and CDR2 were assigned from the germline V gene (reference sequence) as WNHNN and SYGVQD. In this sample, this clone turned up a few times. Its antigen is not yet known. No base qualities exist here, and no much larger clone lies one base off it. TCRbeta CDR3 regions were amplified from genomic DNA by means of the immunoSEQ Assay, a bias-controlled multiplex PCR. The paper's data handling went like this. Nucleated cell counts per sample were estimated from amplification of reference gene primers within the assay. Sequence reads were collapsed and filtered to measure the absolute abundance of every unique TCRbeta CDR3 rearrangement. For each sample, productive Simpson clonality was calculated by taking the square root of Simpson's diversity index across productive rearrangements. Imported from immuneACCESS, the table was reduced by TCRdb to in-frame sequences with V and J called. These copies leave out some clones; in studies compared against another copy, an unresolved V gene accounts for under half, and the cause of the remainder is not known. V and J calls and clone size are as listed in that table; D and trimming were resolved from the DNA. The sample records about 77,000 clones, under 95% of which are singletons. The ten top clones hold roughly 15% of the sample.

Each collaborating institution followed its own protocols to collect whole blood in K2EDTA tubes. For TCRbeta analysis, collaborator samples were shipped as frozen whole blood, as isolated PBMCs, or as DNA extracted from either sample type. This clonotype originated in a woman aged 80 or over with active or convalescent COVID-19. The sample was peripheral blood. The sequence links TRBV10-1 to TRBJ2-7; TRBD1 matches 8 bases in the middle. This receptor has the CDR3 CASKARGPYEQYF. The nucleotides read TGCGCCAGCAAGGCCAGGGGGCCCTACGAGCAGTACTTC.